This T cell receptor (beta chain) was recovered during a study of cytomegalovirus exposure and HLA in healthy donors. Study overall: A subsequent analysis reported that the 95 to 150 validation repertoires were produced on the same platform that had also been used for the roughly 700 first-cohort repertoires. Study findings and constraints: Among TCR sequences, most were rare, though some public TCRs appeared in many donors. According to a later analysis, TCR clusters from the first cohort tended to co-occur in the approximately 120 validation repertoires.

V lost 6 bases to trimming and J lost 0 bases; unmatched junction nucleotides: 16. Per germline, CDR1 MDHEN and CDR2 SYDVKM. This CDR3 region has 19 residues. Donors were drawn from the approximately 120-subject validation cohort, separate from the roughly 670-subject first cohort. TCRdb keeps only in-frame clones here, not all; method: immunoSEQ multiplex PCR. Of under 150,000 clones listed, about 87% are singletons. On this clone: What it binds is unknown.

The receptor was isolated from a woman aged 18-29 years in good health and CMV-seronegative. Material: PBMCs. V and J are TRBV28 and TRBJ2-1; 8 nucleotides align to TRBD2. The CDR3 loop is CASRSTGLAGASSYNEQFF. The CDR3 bases are TGTGCCAGCAGATCCACCGGGCTAGCGGGTGCTAGCTCCTACAATGAGCAGTTCTTC.